This note documents a single T cell receptor beta chain sequence. No antigen is known for it. These data belong to a study of blood T cells in healthy people across ages. Points from the study as a whole: Those diversity estimates obtained from one million T cells were thought to be underestimates.

V lost 5 bases and J lost 0, with 11 bases in between. The CDR3 totals 14 residues. Germline assignment: CDR1 ENHRY and CDR2 SYGVKD. Primed by a sample-barcoded 5' primer and a J-beta primer mix, a second PCR proceeded for about 7 to 12 cycles. TCRdb redid the calling of the 5' RACE reads with MiXCR, one entry per CDR3 protein. Among about 1.4 million distinct CDR3 sequences, 55% to 75% were seen once, and the ten largest hold under 8.5%. The study recruited healthy Caucasian donors from Russia who were aged roughly 6 to 100. Sample: blood. This clonotype originated in a man aged 18 to 29 in good health. This chain links TRBV10-3 with TRBJ2-7; D is possibly TRBD1 (5 bases). The CDR3 DNA sequence: TGTGCCATCAGTACAGGCCCGGTCTCCTACGAGCAGTACTTC. Translating gives CAISTGPVSYEQYF.